This passage covers 27 T cell receptor beta chains from one sample sequenced in a study of T-cell memory formation after mild COVID-19. TCRdb ran MiXCR on the 5' RACE reads and lists one entry per CDR3 protein. The sample holds more than 250,000 distinct CDR3 sequences, about a sixth seen once. Sequencing was carried out using PBMCs or a T cell subset sorted from them (not recorded which). The origin of the receptors is a man aged 18 to 30 who had mild COVID-19 (a few samples of this study predate the infection). Cell type and time point are not known.

The chain employs TRBV11-2 and TRBJ1-2; D is unresolved. The CDR3 has 12 amino acids. Looked up from germline, CDR1 is SGHAT and CDR2 is FQNNGV. Deletions cut 0 bases from V and 8 bases from J, with 7 bases between. The CDR3 spells CASSLDRRGYTF. The CDR3 DNA reads TGTGCCAGCAGCTTAGACAGAAGGGGCTACACCTTC.

This clonotype has only a few counts. This sequence joins TRBV6-5 and TRBJ1-2, with TRBD1 matching 7 bases. This CDR3 spans 15 amino acids. The germline V gene encodes CDR1 MNHEY and CDR2 SVGAGI. J gave up 6 bases and V 6 bases, and 13 bases lay outside the gene matches. The CDR3 nucleotides read TGTGCCAGCAGCCCGACCCTGACAGGGTCGGATGGCTACACCTTC. Encoded protein: CASSPTLTGSDGYTF.

V is TRBV6-2 or TRBV6-3 and J is TRBJ2-4, with 7 nucleotides matching TRBD1. CDR3 size: 16 residues. Trimming at V came to 6 bases and at J to 8 bases, leaving 16 bases not matched to a gene. Germline CDR1 MNHEY, CDR2 SVGEGT. The CDR3 reads CASRTSLTGSVDIQYF. The CDR3 bases are TGTGCCAGCAGAACCTCCTTGACAGGGTCGGTGGACATTCAGTACTTC.

The chain carries TRBV18 and TRBJ1-1; unclear D gene. The germline CDR1 and CDR2 sequences are KGHSH and LQKENI. The CDR3 contains 14 residues. V lost 3 bases and J lost 1, with 9 bases in between. Here the CDR3 DNA reads TGTGCCAGCTCACCGCGGGAGGCGAACACTGAAGCTTTCTTT. As protein: CASSPREANTEAFF.

The table lists this clonotype with many counts. V and J are TRBV28 and TRBJ2-5, with TRBD1 matching over 9 bases. The CDR3 extends over 15 amino acids. J lost 5 bases, V lost 4 bases, and 8 bases had no gene match. CDR1 is MDHEN and CDR2 is SYDVKM in the germline V gene. CDR3 amino acids: CASSYGTGLGETQYF. The CDR3 DNA is TGTGCCAGCAGTTACGGGACAGGGTTGGGCGAGACCCAGTACTTC.

The chain uses TRBV10-3 and TRBJ2-2; 12 bases line up with TRBD1. Germline-derived CDR1 and CDR2 are ENHRY and SYGVKD. The V and J ends lost 8 bases and 6 bases, in that order; junction bases with no gene match: 4. The CDR3 runs to 14 residues. In DNA form, the CDR3 reads TGTGCCATCGCGGGACAGGGGGCACCCGGGGAGCTGTTTTTT. Translation: CAIAGQGAPGELFF.

CDR3 loop: CASSSPLRGRTDTQYF. In DNA, the CDR3 is TGTGCCAGCAGTTCCCCTCTACGGGGGCGAACAGATACGCAGTATTTT. The V call is TRBV6-5, the J call TRBJ2-3; tentatively, D is TRBD1 or TRBD2 (6 bases each). The V gene lost 4 bases and the J gene lost 3 bases, with 17 bases spanning the gap. Germline V gene lookup returns CDR1 MNHEY and CDR2 SVGAGI. The CDR3 contains 16 residues.

The chain employs TRBV5-1 and TRBJ2-2, with 7 bases lining up with TRBD1. The V gene's germline CDR1 is SGHRS and CDR2 YFSETQ. This CDR3 spans 15 amino acids. The V gene end was trimmed by 0 bases and the J gene end by 4 bases; junction bases not matched to a gene: 3. CDR3 in amino acids: CASSLEGAATGELFF. CDR3 coding DNA: TGCGCCAGCAGCTTGGAGGGGGCGGCCACCGGGGAGCTGTTTTTT.

The chain combines TRBV14 with TRBJ2-5, with 10 positions matching TRBD2. From germline, CDR1 is SGHDN and CDR2 FVKESK. V was clipped by 1 base and J by 2 bases; unmatched bases: 1. There are 15 residues in the CDR3. CDR3 DNA: TGTGCCAGCAGCCAAGTGACTAGCGGGCAAGAGACCCAGTACTTC. Protein sequence: CASSQVTSGQETQYF.

This chain links TRBV29-1 with TRBJ2-1; 9 bases are a match to TRBD1. Germline loops: CDR1 SQVTM, CDR2 ANQGSEA. The CDR3 is made up of 17 amino acids. J gave up 2 bases and V 4 bases, and 12 bases lay outside the gene matches. The CDR3 nucleotides are TGCAGCGTTGGTGGTTCCCACCGGGACAGGGCCTACAATGAGCAGTTCTTC. This encodes CSVGGSHRDRAYNEQFF.

This clonotype turned up a few times. The chain employs TRBV7-8 and TRBJ2-5; possibly TRBD1 for D (5 bases). The ends were cut back, 1 base at V and 6 bases at J, with 18 bases in the middle. CDR1 and CDR2 (germline): SGHVS, FQNEAQ. There are 16 residues in the CDR3. CDR3 amino acids: CASSLGLGFQGQTQYF. CDR3 nucleotides: TGTGCCAGCAGCTTAGGCTTAGGCTTTCAGGGTCAGACCCAGTACTTC. Variable domain in full (rest from reference TRBV7-8 and TRBJ2-5): GAGVSQSPRYKVAKRGQDVALRCDPISGHVSLFWYQQALGQGPEFLTYFQNEAQLDKSGLPSDRFFAERPEGSVSTLKIQRTQQEDSAVYLCASSLGLGFQGQTQYFGPGTRLLVL.

The chain uses TRBV7-9 and TRBJ2-3; the match to TRBD2 covers 11 bases. In germline, CDR1 is SEHNR, CDR2 FQNEAQ (reference sequence). The CDR3 has 16 amino acids. J was trimmed by 2 bases and V by 3 bases; bases with no gene match: 4. The CDR3 sequence: CASSLVLAGVTDTQYF. CDR3 nucleotides: TGTGCCAGCAGCTTGGTACTAGCGGGAGTCACAGATACGCAGTATTTT. Full variable domain (remainder filled in from reference TRBV7-9 and TRBJ2-3): DTGVSQNPRHKITKRGQNVTFRCDPISEHNRLYWYRQTLGQGPEFLTYFQNEAQLEKSRLLSDRFSAERPKGSFSTLEIQRTEQGDSAMYLCASSLVLAGVTDTQYFGPGTRLTVL.

V usage is TRBV6-6 and J usage is TRBJ1-2; 10 nucleotides align to TRBD1. The germline V gene encodes CDR1 MNHNY and CDR2 SVGAGI (reference sequence). The trim removed 6 bases at V and 6 bases at J, leaving 4 bases unmatched. CDR3 size: 13 residues. CDR3 nucleotides: TGTGCCAGCAGGGGACAGGGGATCGATGGCTACACCTTC. Translated: CASRGQGIDGYTF.

This clonotype was counted a few times. V usage is TRBV14 and J usage is TRBJ2-3; D is ambiguous. CDR3 length: 14 residues. Trimming stripped 0 bases from V and 4 bases from J, with 8 bases between. From germline, CDR1 is SGHDN and CDR2 FVKESK. CDR3 nucleotides: TGTGCCAGCAGCCAAGATACCGGCGCAGATACGCAGTATTTT. This encodes CASSQDTGADTQYF.

In its sample, this clonotype was seen a few times. The V call is TRBV6-5, the J call TRBJ1-1; D is undetermined. This CDR3 is 14 amino acids long. CDR1 is MNHEY, CDR2 SVGAGI, per germline. V was shortened by 5 bases and J by 5 bases, with 15 bases between the two germline ends. The CDR3 loop reads CASSPRRESTEAFF. CDR3 sequence (DNA): TGTGCCAGCAGTCCCCGGCGGGAGAGTACTGAAGCTTTCTTT.

This clonotype occurred many times. CDR3 protein: CASSARGWGQETQYF. Written as DNA, the CDR3 is TGTGCCAGCAGCGCCCGCGGGTGGGGCCAAGAGACCCAGTACTTC. V is TRBV7-2 and J is TRBJ2-5; D perhaps matches TRBD2 (5 bases). There are 15 residues in the CDR3. Trimming removed 5 bases from V and 1 base from J, with 14 bases in between. The germline V gene has CDR1 SGHTA and CDR2 FQGNSA.

There are a few counts of this clonotype. The chain couples TRBV7-3 to TRBJ2-1, with D unresolved. V lost 9 bases to trimming and J lost 5 bases, with 5 bases between them. From germline, CDR1 is SGHTA and CDR2 FQGTGA. The CDR3 sequence is 10 residues long. CDR3 protein: CARENNEQFF. The DNA for the CDR3 is TGTGCCAGGGAAAACAATGAGCAGTTCTTC.

The genes are TRBV6-5 and TRBJ2-2; D is possibly TRBD1 (6 bases). Trimming shortened V by 2 bases and J by 2 bases, and 15 bases separated the two germline ends. Per the germline V gene, CDR1 is MNHEY and CDR2 is SVGAGI. The CDR3 sequence is 17 residues long. CDR3 in amino acids: CASSYGRGGINTGELFF. DNA for the CDR3: TGTGCCAGCAGTTACGGCAGGGGTGGGATCAACACCGGGGAGCTGTTTTTT.

This clonotype showed up many times. The chain carries TRBV7-8 and TRBJ2-6; 9 bases line up with TRBD1. The V gene's germline CDR1 is SGHVS and CDR2 FQNEAQ. The CDR3 consists of 16 residues. V was pared by 3 bases and J by 4 bases, with 4 bases of the junction left unmatched. This CDR3 is CASSLGQGAGANVLTF. Written as DNA, the CDR3 is TGTGCCAGCAGCTTGGGACAGGGAGCCGGGGCCAACGTCCTGACTTTC.

This clonotype was seen ten or more times. Here the CDR3 reads CASSSATGGAYNEQFF. CDR3 nucleotide sequence: TGTGCCAGCAGCTCAGCGACAGGGGGCGCTTACAATGAGCAGTTCTTC. The gene calls are TRBV7-2 and TRBJ2-1; 10 bases align to TRBD1. This CDR3 spans 16 amino acids. With 4 bases clipped from V and 4 bases from J, the junction kept 7 bases outside the gene matches. CDR1 is SGHTA and CDR2 is FQGNSA in the germline V gene. The complete variable domain, with remaining parts taken from reference TRBV7-2 and TRBJ2-1, reads GAGVSQSPSNKVTEKGKDVELRCDPISGHTALYWYRQSLGQGLEFLIYFQGNSAPDKSGLPSDRFSAERTGGSVSTLTIQRTQQEDSAVYLCASSSATGGAYNEQFFGPGTRLTVL.

This chain joins TRBV19 and TRBJ2-1; 9 positions match TRBD1. This CDR3 has 13 amino acids. CDR1 is LNHDA, CDR2 SQIVND, per germline (reference sequence). The V and J ends lost 6 bases and 7 bases, in that order; junction bases with no gene match: 4. CDR3 coding DNA: TGTGCCAGTAGGGACAGGGGATGGAATGAGCAGTTCTTC. Amino acids: CASRDRGWNEQFF.

CDR3 residues: CASSPTILGGNTEAFF. The CDR3 DNA reads TGTGCCAGCAGTCCAACAATACTCGGGGGGAACACTGAAGCTTTCTTT. The rearrangement joins TRBV6-5 to TRBJ1-1, with a possible D match to TRBD1 (5 bases). Germline V lookup: CDR1 MNHEY, CDR2 SVGAGI. CDR3 size: 16 residues. Trimming removed 5 bases from V and 1 base from J, with 17 bases in between.

This chain uses TRBV5-1 with TRBJ2-3; no reliable D call. The length of the CDR3 is 14 residues. Per germline, CDR1 SGHRS and CDR2 YFSETQ. Trimming removed 4 bases from V and 6 bases from J, with 15 bases in between. DNA of the CDR3: TGCGCCAGCAGCCTGGCGGCCCCGCGGGATACGCAGTATTTT. Translating it yields CASSLAAPRDTQYF.

This clonotype was recorded only once. This chain uses TRBV28 with TRBJ2-7; D unclear. The CDR3 covers 12 residues. Trimming removed 6 bases at V and 7 bases at J, with 13 bases between. Germline assignment: CDR1 MDHEN and CDR2 SYDVKM. In nucleotides, the CDR3 is TGTGCCAGCAGCCCAGGACCCTGGGAGCAGTACGTC. As protein: CASSPGPWEQYV.

The rearrangement links TRBV11-2 to TRBJ1-6, with a tentative D call TRBD1 (5 bases). Germline CDR1 and CDR2: SGHAT and FQNNGV. The CDR3 loop spans 15 amino acids. V was shortened by 7 bases and J by 6 bases, with 16 bases between the two germline ends. The CDR3 DNA reads TGTGCCAGCACCCCCCAACTGACAGCTAATTCACCCCTCCACTTT. Translating it yields CASTPQLTANSPLHF.

This sequence joins TRBV6-2 or TRBV6-3 and TRBJ2-7; 8 bases are shared with TRBD1. This CDR3 spans 16 amino acids. Losses at the gene ends were 2 bases for V and 5 bases for J; bases not matched to a gene: 11. Germline CDR1 is MNHEY and CDR2 is SVGEGT. The CDR3 reads CASSYGQGGYRHEQYV. The CDR3 nucleotides are TGTGCCAGCAGTTACGGACAGGGTGGCTACCGCCACGAGCAGTACGTC.

This clonotype was detected a few times. The chain uses TRBV28 and TRBJ2-5, with D possibly matching TRBD1 (5 bases). The length of the CDR3 is 12 residues. CDR1 is MDHEN and CDR2 is SYDVKM in the germline V gene. V shed 8 bases and J shed 4 bases, with 11 bases lying between them. The CDR3 protein is CASGHSGETQYF. CDR3 nucleotides: TGTGCCAGCGGACACTCCGGAGAGACCCAGTACTTC.